The present entry profiles one TCR beta chain with its context. Its target is not known. Treatment: over 15 received Ad26.COV2.S at low or high dose, single or two shots; roughly 5 received placebo; per-sample allocation not given. Day 63 following the first vaccine or placebo injection was when the samples were taken. Boston hosted the donor, who was an adult aged 18-55 years. This sample is part of a study of Ad26.COV2.S vaccination and SARS-CoV-2 variants. General study findings and limits: From the TCR breadth and depth analyses, total T cell responses may have been underestimated. Vaccinated individuals (as opposed to placebo recipients) had higher spike-specific TCR breadth. Breadth of non-spike TCRs did not differ between vaccinees and placebo recipients.

The method was immunoSEQ multiplex PCR; TCRdb's version includes in-frame clones alone and lacks a portion of them. The table has 440,000 or so clones, about 90% seen once. CDR3 length equals 15 residues. The J segment lost 10 bases and the V segment lost 0 bases, leaving 5 bases of the junction unmatched. CDR1 LGHDT and CDR2 YNNKEL come from the germline V gene (reference sequence). The chain carries TRBV3-1 (or the pseudogene TRBV3-2) and TRBJ1-6; 8 bases match TRBD1. The source material was peripheral blood, sampled in a trial of Ad26.COV2.S vaccine versus placebo. This TCR was sampled from a person between 18 and 65 years old who received the Ad26.COV2.S COVID-19 vaccine or a placebo. CDR3 amino acids: CASSQDWTGSSPLHF. DNA of the CDR3: TGTGCCAGCAGCCAAGATTGGACAGGGAGCTCACCCCTCCACTTT.